This T cell receptor (beta chain) is drawn from a study of PD-1 blockade in classical Hodgkin lymphoma. Turning to this clone: Antigen specificity is unknown.

Time point in this sample: newly diagnosed, previously untreated cHL patient sample. Isolated CD8+ T cells were derived from thawed PBMCs through magnetic negative selection. Study results and caveats: Healthy donors were reported to have higher baseline TCR diversity than newly diagnosed patients.

Germline V gene sequence: CDR1 LGHNA, CDR2 YNFKEQ. The CDR3 loop spans 13 amino acids. Trimming took 0 bases from V and 6 from J, leaving 8 bases between them. Sequencing used immunoSEQ multiplex PCR; TCRdb keeps in-frame clones, though not all of them. The sample comprises about 21,000 clones, about 83% of which are singletons, and about 7% rests with the top ten. The receptor was derived from a human donor with classical Hodgkin lymphoma. The specimen was CD8+ T cells from blood. The gene calls are TRBV4-2 and TRBJ1-2, with D perhaps TRBD1 (5 bases). The CDR3 is CASSQDLGDGYTF. CDR3 sequence (DNA): TGTGCCAGCAGCCAAGATTTAGGGGATGGCTACACCTTC.